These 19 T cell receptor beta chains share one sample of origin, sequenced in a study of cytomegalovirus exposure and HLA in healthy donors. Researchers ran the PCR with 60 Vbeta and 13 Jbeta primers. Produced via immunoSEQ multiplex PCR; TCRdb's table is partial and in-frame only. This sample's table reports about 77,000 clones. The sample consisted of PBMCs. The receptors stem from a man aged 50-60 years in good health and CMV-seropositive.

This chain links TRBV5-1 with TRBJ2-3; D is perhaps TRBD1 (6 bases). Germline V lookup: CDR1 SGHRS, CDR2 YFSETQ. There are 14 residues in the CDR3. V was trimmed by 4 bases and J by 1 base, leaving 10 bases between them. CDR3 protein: CASSQTGRTDTQYF. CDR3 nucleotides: TGCGCCAGCAGCCAGACAGGCCGCACAGATACGCAGTATTTT.

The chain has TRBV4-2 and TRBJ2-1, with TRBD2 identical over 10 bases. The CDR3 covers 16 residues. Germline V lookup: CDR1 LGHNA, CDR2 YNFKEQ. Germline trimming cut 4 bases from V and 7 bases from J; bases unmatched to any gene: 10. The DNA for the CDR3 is TGTGCCAGCAGCCGCGGAGCGGGGGGGCCAGGGAATGAGCAGTTCTTC. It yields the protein CASSRGAGGPGNEQFF.

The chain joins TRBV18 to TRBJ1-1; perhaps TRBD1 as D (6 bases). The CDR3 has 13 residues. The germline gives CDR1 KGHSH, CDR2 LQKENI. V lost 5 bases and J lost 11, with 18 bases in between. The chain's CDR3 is CASSFGTPKGAFF. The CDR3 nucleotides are TGTGCCAGCTCATTCGGGACACCCAAAGGGGCTTTCTTT.

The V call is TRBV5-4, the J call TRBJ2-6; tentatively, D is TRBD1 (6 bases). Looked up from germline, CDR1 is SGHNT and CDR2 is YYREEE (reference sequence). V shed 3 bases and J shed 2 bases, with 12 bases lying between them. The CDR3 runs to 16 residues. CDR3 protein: CASSSLQGTGANVLTF. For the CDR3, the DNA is TGTGCCAGCAGCTCCTTACAGGGAACTGGGGCCAACGTCCTGACTTTC.

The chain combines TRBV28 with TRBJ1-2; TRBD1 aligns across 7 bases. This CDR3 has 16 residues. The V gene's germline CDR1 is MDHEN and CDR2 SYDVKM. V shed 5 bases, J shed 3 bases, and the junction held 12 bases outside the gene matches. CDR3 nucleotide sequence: TGTGCCAGCAGTCCCGTGACAGGGAATAGGGACTATGGCTACACCTTC. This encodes CASSPVTGNRDYGYTF.

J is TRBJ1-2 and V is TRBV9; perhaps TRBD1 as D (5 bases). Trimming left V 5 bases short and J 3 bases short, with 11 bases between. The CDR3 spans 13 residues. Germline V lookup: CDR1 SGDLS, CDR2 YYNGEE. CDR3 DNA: TGTGCCAGCAGTGGACATGAGGACTATGGCTACACCTTC. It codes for CASSGHEDYGYTF.

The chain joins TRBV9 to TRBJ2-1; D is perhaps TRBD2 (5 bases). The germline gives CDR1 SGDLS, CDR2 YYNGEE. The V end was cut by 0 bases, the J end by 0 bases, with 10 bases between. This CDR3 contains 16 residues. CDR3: CASSVEAVSSYNEQFF. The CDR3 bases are TGTGCCAGCAGCGTAGAAGCGGTTAGCTCCTACAATGAGCAGTTCTTC.

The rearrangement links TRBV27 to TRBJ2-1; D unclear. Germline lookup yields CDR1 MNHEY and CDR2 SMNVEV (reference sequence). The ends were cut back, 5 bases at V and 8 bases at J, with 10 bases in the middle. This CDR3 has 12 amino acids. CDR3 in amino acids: CASSRPSDEQFF. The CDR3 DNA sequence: TGTGCCAGCAGTCGACCGAGCGATGAGCAGTTCTTC.

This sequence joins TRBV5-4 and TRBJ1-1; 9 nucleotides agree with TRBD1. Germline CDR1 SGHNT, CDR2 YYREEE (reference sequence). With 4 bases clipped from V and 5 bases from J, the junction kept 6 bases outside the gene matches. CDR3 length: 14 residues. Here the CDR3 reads CASSPDRGGTEAFF. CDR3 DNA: TGTGCCAGCAGCCCCGACAGGGGGGGGACTGAAGCTTTCTTT.

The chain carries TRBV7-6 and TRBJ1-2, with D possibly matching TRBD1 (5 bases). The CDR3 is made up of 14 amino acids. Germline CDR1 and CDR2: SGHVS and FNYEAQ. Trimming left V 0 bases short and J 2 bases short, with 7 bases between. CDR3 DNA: TGTGCCAGCAGCTTAGCCCCAGGGAACTATGGCTACACCTTC. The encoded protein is CASSLAPGNYGYTF.

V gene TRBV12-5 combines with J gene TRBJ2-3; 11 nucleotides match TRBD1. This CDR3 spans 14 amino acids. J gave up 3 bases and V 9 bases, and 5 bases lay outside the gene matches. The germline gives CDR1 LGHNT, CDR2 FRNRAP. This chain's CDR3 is CASGRDRGTDTQYF. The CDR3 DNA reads TGTGCTAGCGGCAGGGACAGGGGGACAGATACGCAGTATTTT. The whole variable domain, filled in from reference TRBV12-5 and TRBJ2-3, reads DARVTQTPRHKVTEMGQEVTMRCQPILGHNTVFWYRQTMMQGLELLAYFRNRAPLDDSGMPKDRFSAEMPDATLATLKIQPSEPRDSAVYFCASGRDRGTDTQYFGPGTRLTVL.

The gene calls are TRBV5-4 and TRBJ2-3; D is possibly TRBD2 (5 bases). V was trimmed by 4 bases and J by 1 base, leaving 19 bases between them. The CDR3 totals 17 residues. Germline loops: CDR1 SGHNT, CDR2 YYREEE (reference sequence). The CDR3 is CASSVNPGAEGTDTQYF. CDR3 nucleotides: TGTGCCAGCAGCGTGAACCCTGGAGCGGAGGGCACAGATACGCAGTATTTT. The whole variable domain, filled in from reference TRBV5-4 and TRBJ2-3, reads ETGVTQSPTHLIKTRGQQVTLRCSSQSGHNTVSWYQQALGQGPQFIFQYYREEENGRGNFPPRFSGLQFPNYSSELNVNALELDDSALYLCASSVNPGAEGTDTQYFGPGTRLTVL.

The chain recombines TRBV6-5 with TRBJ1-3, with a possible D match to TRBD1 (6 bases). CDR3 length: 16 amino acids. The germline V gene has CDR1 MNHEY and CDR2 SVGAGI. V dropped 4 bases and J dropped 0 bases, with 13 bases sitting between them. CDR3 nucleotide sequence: TGTGCCAGCAGTTCGTGGGGACACATCTCTGGAAACACCATATATTTT. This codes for CASSSWGHISGNTIYF.

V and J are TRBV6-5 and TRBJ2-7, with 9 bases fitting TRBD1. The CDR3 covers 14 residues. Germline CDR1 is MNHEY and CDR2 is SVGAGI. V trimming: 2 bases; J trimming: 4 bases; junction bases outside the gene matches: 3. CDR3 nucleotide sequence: TGTGCCAGCAGTTACGGGACAGGGTTATACGAGCAGTACTTC. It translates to CASSYGTGLYEQYF.

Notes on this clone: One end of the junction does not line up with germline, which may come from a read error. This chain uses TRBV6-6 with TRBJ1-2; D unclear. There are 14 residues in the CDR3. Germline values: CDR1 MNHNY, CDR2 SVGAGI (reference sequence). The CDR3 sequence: CASSYSQDLYGYSF. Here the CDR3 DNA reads TGTGCCAGCAGTTACTCCCAGGATCTCTATGGCTACTCCTTC.

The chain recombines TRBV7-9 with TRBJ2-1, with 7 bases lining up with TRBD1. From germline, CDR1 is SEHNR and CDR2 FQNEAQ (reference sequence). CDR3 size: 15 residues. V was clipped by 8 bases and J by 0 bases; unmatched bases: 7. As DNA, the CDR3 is TGTGCCAGCGGACAGGTCTTCTCCTCCTACAATGAGCAGTTCTTC. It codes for CASGQVFSSYNEQFF.

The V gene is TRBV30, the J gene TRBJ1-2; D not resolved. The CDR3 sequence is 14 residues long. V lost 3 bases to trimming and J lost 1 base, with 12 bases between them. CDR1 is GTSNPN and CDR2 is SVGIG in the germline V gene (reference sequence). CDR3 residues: CAWSETAFNYGYTF. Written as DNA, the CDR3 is TGTGCCTGGAGCGAAACAGCCTTTAACTATGGCTACACCTTC.

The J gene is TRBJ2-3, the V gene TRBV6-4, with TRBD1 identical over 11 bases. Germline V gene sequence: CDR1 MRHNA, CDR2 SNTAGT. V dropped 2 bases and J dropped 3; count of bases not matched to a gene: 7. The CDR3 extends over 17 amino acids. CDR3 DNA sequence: TGTGCCAGCAGTGACCCCCGGACAGGGGGCGCAACAGATACGCAGTATTTT. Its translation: CASSDPRTGGATDTQYF.

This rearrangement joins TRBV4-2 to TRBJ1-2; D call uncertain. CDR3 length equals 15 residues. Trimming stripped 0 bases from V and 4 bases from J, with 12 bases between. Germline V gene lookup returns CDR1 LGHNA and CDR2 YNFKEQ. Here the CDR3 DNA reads TGTGCCAGCAGCCAAGATCGGTCAGGTACCTATGGCTACACCTTC. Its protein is CASSQDRSGTYGYTF.